One and the same sample provided the 24 T cell receptor beta chains below, sequenced in a study of blood T cells in healthy people across ages. A second about 6 to 12 cycle PCR used barcoded and J-beta primers. TCRdb reanalysed the 5' RACE reads using MiXCR and keeps one entry per CDR3 protein. The repertoire includes about 750,000 distinct CDR3 sequences, less than 70% of them detected once, and roughly 37% sits in the top ten. The material sequenced was blood. The origin of the receptors is an elderly man in good health.

This clonotype was seen more than once but under ten times. The chain employs TRBV21-1 and TRBJ1-2; TRBD1, the table's D call, lacks a check against the DNA. TRBV21-1 is noted as a pseudogene. The length of the CDR3 is 17 residues. The DNA for the CDR3 is TGTGCCAGCAGCAAAGGGGCCGGGGGGGGATCTAACTATGGCTACACCTTC. It translates to CASSKGAGGGSNYGYTF.

The chain is built from TRBV3-1 and TRBJ2-5; D remains unclear. Germline CDR1 LGHDT, CDR2 YNNKEL (reference sequence). The CDR3 runs to 13 residues. The V end lost 1 base, the J end lost 5 bases, and 8 bases lay between the germline ends. The CDR3 reads CASSQAAFETQYF. The CDR3 DNA sequence: TGTGCCAGCAGCCAAGCTGCGTTTGAGACCCAGTACTTC.

This clonotype occurred a few times. The rearrangement joins TRBV29-1 to TRBJ2-7; D not resolved. This CDR3 is built from 11 residues. V lost 5 bases to trimming and J lost 7 bases, with 12 bases between them. Germline loops: CDR1 SQVTM, CDR2 ANQGSEA. CDR3 DNA sequence: TGCAGCGTTACCGTTGGTGGGGAGCAGTACTTC. It translates to CSVTVGGEQYF.

The V call is TRBV9, the J call TRBJ2-2; 10 nucleotides align to TRBD2. The CDR3 covers 16 residues. Germline V gene lookup returns CDR1 SGDLS and CDR2 YYNGEE. The V and J ends lost 0 bases and 4 bases, in that order; junction bases with no gene match: 3. The CDR3 sequence: CASSVGLAGVTGELFF. DNA for the CDR3: TGTGCCAGCAGCGTAGGGCTAGCGGGGGTCACCGGGGAGCTGTTTTTT. The complete variable domain, with remaining parts taken from reference TRBV9 and TRBJ2-2, reads DSGVTQTPKHLITATGQRVTLRCSPRSGDLSVYWYQQSLDQGLQFLIQYYNGEERAKGNILERFSAQQFPDLHSELNLSSLELGDSALYFCASSVGLAGVTGELFFGEGSRLTVL.

This clonotype was counted only a few times. The chain has TRBV10-3 and TRBJ2-7; D remains unclear. The V end lost 10 bases, the J end lost 0 bases, and 13 bases lay between the germline ends. The V gene's germline CDR1 is ENHRY and CDR2 SYGVKD. The CDR3 loop spans 13 amino acids. CDR3 sequence reads: CATAGVSSYEQYF. CDR3 DNA sequence: TGTGCCACGGCCGGAGTTAGCTCCTACGAGCAGTACTTC.

The CDR3, as DNA: TGCAGTGGGAGACAGGGAACCTACGAGCAGTACTTC. It is translated as CSGRQGTYEQYF. The chain uses TRBV20-1 and TRBJ2-7, with 7 nucleotides matching TRBD1. Germline assignment: CDR1 DFQATT and CDR2 SNEGSKA (reference sequence). Losses at the gene ends were 7 bases for V and 2 bases for J; bases not matched to a gene: 5. The CDR3 length is 12 residues.

V gene TRBV20-1 combines with J gene TRBJ2-7; 8 bases fit TRBD1. This CDR3 region has 15 residues. With V trimmed by 2 bases and J by 6 bases, 12 bases remained unmatched. CDR1 and CDR2 (germline): DFQATT, SNEGSKA (reference sequence). CDR3 in DNA: TGCAGTGCTAGATTCCCCGTGGACAGGGTGGGCGAGCAGTACTTC. Translation gives CSARFPVDRVGEQYF.

This clonotype has a handful of counts. DNA of the CDR3: TGTGCCAGCAGTTACCGGCACCTTAAGTACGAGCAGTACTTC. Residues: CASSYRHLKYEQYF. The rearrangement links TRBV6-5 to TRBJ2-7; D gene ambiguous. The CDR3 is 14 residues long. The V gene lost 2 bases and the J gene lost 4 bases, with 12 bases spanning the gap. CDR1 is MNHEY, CDR2 SVGAGI, per germline.

The rearrangement joins TRBV20-1 to TRBJ2-3, with D possibly TRBD1 on 5 matching bases. Germline values: CDR1 DFQATT, CDR2 SNEGSKA (reference sequence). V lost 5 bases, J lost 6 bases, and 21 bases lay in between. This CDR3 spans 15 amino acids. The CDR3 region is CSAGKDTWIKDTQYF. CDR3 DNA: TGCAGTGCTGGGAAGGACACCTGGATTAAGGATACGCAGTATTTT.

This clonotype was detected ten times or more. The CDR3 coding sequence is TGCAGCGCGCAAGGTGCAGGTATCACCTACGAGCAGTACTTC. Residues: CSAQGAGITYEQYF. The rearrangement joins TRBV29-1 to TRBJ2-7; D ambiguous. Per germline, CDR1 SQVTM and CDR2 ANQGSEA. Deletions cut 7 bases from V and 2 bases from J, with 18 bases between. The CDR3 loop spans 14 amino acids.

This rearrangement joins TRBV10-3 to TRBJ2-1; TRBD2 matches 11 bases. Germline CDR1 is ENHRY and CDR2 is SYGVKD. CDR3 length: 17 amino acids. Unmatched junction bases numbered 9, after V lost 0 bases and J lost 8 bases. As DNA, the CDR3 is TGTGCCATCAGTGAGTCCCTCACTAGCGGGAGCCGGGATGAGCAGTTCTTC. It translates to CAISESLTSGSRDEQFF.

This clonotype turned up a few times. This sequence joins TRBV7-9 and TRBJ2-7, with 11 positions matching TRBD2. Germline V gene sequence: CDR1 SEHNR, CDR2 FQNEAQ (reference sequence). The V and J ends lost 5 bases and 4 bases, in that order; junction bases with no gene match: 7. CDR3 length: 15 amino acids. CDR3: CASSPLAGEGYEQYF. Written as DNA, the CDR3 is TGTGCCAGCAGCCCACTAGCGGGAGAAGGATACGAGCAGTACTTC. Looking up the rest from reference TRBV7-9 and TRBJ2-7 gives the full variable domain: DTGVSQNPRHKITKRGQNVTFRCDPISEHNRLYWYRQTLGQGPEFLTYFQNEAQLEKSRLLSDRFSAERPKGSFSTLEIQRTEQGDSAMYLCASSPLAGEGYEQYFGPGTRLTVT.

The rearrangement uses TRBV6-4 and TRBJ2-3; weak D call: TRBD2 (5 bases). The CDR3 runs 18 residues. Germline V gene lookup returns CDR1 MRHNA and CDR2 SNTAGT. Trimming shortened V by 0 bases and J by 1 base, and 17 bases separated the two germline ends. The CDR3 DNA sequence: TGTGCCAGCAGTGACTCTTTCGTGGCAGCGGACCGCACAGATACGCAGTATTTT. It specifies CASSDSFVAADRTDTQYF.

The rearrangement links TRBV27 to TRBJ1-1, with 7 bases identical to TRBD1. The CDR3 length is 15 residues. CDR1 and CDR2 (germline): MNHEY, SMNVEV (reference sequence). J lost 1 base, V lost 6 bases, and 8 bases had no gene match. The DNA for the CDR3 is TGTGCCAGCAGGGGGGAGGGACAGAAGAACACTGAAGCTTTCTTT. Translation: CASRGEGQKNTEAFF.

This clonotype appeared a single time. The chain carries TRBV11-3 and TRBJ2-1, with TRBD2 matching 7 bases. The J call could be wrong; TRBJ2-7 is a better fit for the DNA end. The CDR3 is 17 residues long. Germline values: CDR1 SGHNT, CDR2 YENEEA. CDR3 sequence (DNA): TGTGCCAGCAGCTTAGCCCCAGGCGGGAGCTCCTACAATGAGCAGTACTTC. Translated, it gives CASSLAPGGSSYNEQYF.

This clonotype was seen more than once but under ten times. This sequence joins TRBV12-3 or TRBV12-4 and TRBJ1-6; D possibly corresponds to TRBD1 (6 bases). Trimming removed 6 bases at V and 16 bases at J, with 22 bases between. The CDR3 runs to 14 residues. The CDR3: CASSRRGSGLMLHF. The CDR3 nucleotides are TGTGCCAGCAGCCGCAGGGGCTCCGGTTTGATGCTCCACTTT.

This clonotype has only a few counts. The V and J genes are TRBV12-3 or TRBV12-4 and TRBJ1-1, with D possibly matching TRBD1 (5 bases). The CDR3 length is 14 residues. V lost 8 bases to trimming and J lost 0 bases, with 13 bases between them. The CDR3 loop is CASVASGLNTEAFF. The CDR3 DNA reads TGTGCCAGCGTCGCCTCGGGGCTGAACACTGAAGCTTTCTTT.

The rearrangement joins TRBV9 to TRBJ2-7; D perhaps matches TRBD2 (6 bases). The CDR3 contains 13 residues. V was shortened by 2 bases and J by 2 bases, with 8 bases between the two germline ends. Germline-derived CDR1 and CDR2 are SGDLS and YYNGEE. The CDR3 coding sequence is TGTGCCAGCAGCGTGGGACTTACCTACGAGCAGTACTTC. Translating gives CASSVGLTYEQYF.

The V gene is TRBV7-2, the J gene TRBJ2-7; D assignment may be TRBD1 or TRBD2 (6 bases each). Trimming left V 2 bases short and J 1 base short, with 21 bases between. The CDR3 runs to 18 residues. Germline-derived CDR1 and CDR2 are SGHTA and FQGNSA. CDR3 sequence reads: CASSLKDQGTLWSYEQYF. The CDR3 DNA is TGTGCCAGCAGCTTAAAGGACCAGGGGACTTTGTGGTCCTACGAGCAGTACTTC.

This clonotype was detected a few times. CDR3 residues: CSASEAQRQYF. The CDR3 DNA reads TGCAGTGCTAGCGAGGCTCAACGGCAGTACTTC. This chain connects TRBV20-1 to TRBJ2-4; D ambiguous. V lost 3 bases and J 13 bases, leaving 13 bases between the germline ends. The CDR3 runs to 11 residues. From germline, CDR1 is DFQATT and CDR2 SNEGSKA (reference sequence).

The V and J genes are TRBV29-1 and TRBJ1-1, with a possible D match to TRBD1 (6 bases). This CDR3 has 14 amino acids. Trimming left V 2 bases short and J 4 bases short, with 14 bases between. CDR1 and CDR2 from the germline V gene are SQVTM and ANQGSEA. The CDR3 DNA reads TGCAGCGTTGAAACGGGACATCTCTCCACTGAAGCTTTCTTT. Its translation: CSVETGHLSTEAFF.

This chain joins TRBV10-3 and TRBJ2-3; D is undetermined. The CDR3 has 12 residues. Trimming pared 3 bases from V and 7 bases from J, leaving 8 bases between. Looked up from germline, CDR1 is ENHRY and CDR2 is SYGVKD. In DNA, the CDR3 is TGTGCCATCAGTGACTCCTTACATACGCAGTATTTT. Protein sequence: CAISDSLHTQYF.

This chain links TRBV2 with TRBJ2-3; D might be TRBD2 (5 bases). CDR1 is SNHLY and CDR2 is FYNNEI in the germline V gene. Trimming removed 2 bases at V and 10 bases at J, with 16 bases between. This CDR3 comprises 14 residues. The CDR3 nucleotides are TGTGCCAGCAGTGAAACTATCAGGACTTCGGCGCAGTATTTT. Amino acid sequence: CASSETIRTSAQYF.

This clonotype showed up just a few times. This sequence joins TRBV5-1 and TRBJ2-1; 10 bases map to TRBD2. This CDR3 has 16 residues. Germline V gene sequence: CDR1 SGHRS, CDR2 YFSETQ. The junction had 6 bases not matched to a gene; V was cut back by 0 bases and J by 6 bases. The CDR3 loop reads CASSLALAGVSNEQFF. DNA of the CDR3: TGCGCCAGCAGCTTGGCCCTAGCGGGAGTTTCCAATGAGCAGTTCTTC.